These T cell receptor beta chains were read from a single sample in a study of T cells in Graves' hyperthyroidism and ophthalmopathy. Each CDR3 protein is one row after TCRdb ran MiXCR on the multiplex PCR reads. The sample has under 350,000 distinct CDR3 sequences, around 15% seen once; the top ten hold approximately 60%. Sequencing was performed on blood. Receptors were obtained from a woman aged 55-70 years with Graves' ophthalmopathy. CDR3s include the opening cysteine and the closing phenylalanine or tryptophan. The D gene is left open where the match is weak. Not every row has a clone size; where given, it reads once, few, many or a size class.

j_gene,d_gene,abundance,v_gene,len,CDR3aa,CDR3nt
TRBJ2-7,NA,many,TRBV6-5,16,CASSYSSSDSSYEQYF,TGTGCCAGCAGTTACTCGAGTTCGGACAGCTCCTACGAGCAGTACTTC
TRBJ2-5,TRBD2,once,TRBV6-1,16,CASTRAGRGIQETQYF,TGTGCCAGCACCCGAGCGGGGCGGGGAATCCAAGAGACCCAGTACTTC
TRBJ2-7,NA,many,TRBV18,14,CASSPREFNYEQYF,TGTGCCAGCTCACCCAGAGAGTTTAACTACGAGCAGTACTTC
TRBJ1-5,NA,few,TRBV19,15,CASSKYRVSNQPQHF,TGTGCCAGTAGTAAGTACAGGGTCAGCAATCAGCCCCAGCATTTT
TRBJ2-7,NA,many,TRBV4-1,15,CASSQIGTTDYEQYF,TGCGCCAGCAGCCAAATAGGGACAACCGACTACGAGCAGTACTTC
TRBJ2-3,NA,NA,TRBV6-1,16,CASSRLGTQATDTQYF,TGTGCCAGCAGTCGCCTTGGGACTCAAGCGACAGATACGCAGTATTTT
TRBJ1-2,NA,many,TRBV6-1,11,CASRAEYGYTF,TGTGCCAGCAGGGCGGAGTATGGCTACACCTTC
TRBJ1-1,NA,many,TRBV11-2,12,CASTGTDTEAFF,TGTGCCAGCACCGGGACCGACACTGAAGCTTTCTTT
TRBJ2-5,NA,NA,TRBV6-1,13,CASSSGTGKTQYF,TGTGCCAGCAGTTCGGGGACTGGGAAGACCCAGTACTTC
TRBJ1-1,NA,NA,TRBV5-5,13,CASSLAADTEAFF,TGTGCCAGCAGCTTGGCTGCAGACACTGAAGCTTTCTTT
TRBJ2-5,TRBD2,many,TRBV2,17,CAKGQGPSGGVLGPQYF,TGTGCCAAAGGACAGGGGCCTAGCGGGGGGGTCCTAGGGCCCCAGTACTTC
TRBJ1-2,TRBD1,few,TRBV29-1,12,CSVEDREYGYTF,TGCAGCGTTGAGGACAGGGAGTATGGCTACACCTTC
TRBJ1-2,NA,many,TRBV20-1,14,CSARARTPNYGYTF,TGCAGTGCTAGAGCCAGGACGCCCAACTATGGCTACACCTTC
TRBJ1-1,TRBD1,few,TRBV5-5,17,CASSPTGQGPVNTEAFF,TGTGCCAGCAGCCCGACCGGACAGGGCCCAGTAAACACTGAAGCTTTCTTT
TRBJ2-1,NA,few,TRBV12-3/TRBV12-4,14,CASSLASGREEQFF,TGTGCCAGCAGTTTAGCGTCAGGGCGGGAAGAACAGTTCTTC
TRBJ2-5,NA,NA,TRBV4-3,16,CASSQDLTIRRETQYF,TGCGCCAGCAGCCAAGATTTGACCATTCGGCGGGAGACCCAGTACTTC
TRBJ2-1,TRBD1,NA,TRBV5-1,13,CASSVNRGNEQFF,TGCGCCAGCAGCGTGAACAGGGGAAATGAGCAGTTCTTC
TRBJ1-2,NA,many,TRBV6-1,11,CASNQGRGYTF,TGTGCCAGCAACCAGGGAAGAGGCTACACCTTC
TRBJ2-3,TRBD2,many,TRBV12-3/TRBV12-4,16,CASSSWTSGGTDTQYF,TGTGCCAGCAGTTCGTGGACTAGCGGGGGCACAGATACGCAGTATTTT
TRBJ2-4,TRBD2,many,TRBV3-1,16,CASSQASWTRYDIQYF,TGTGCCAGCAGCCAAGCAAGTTGGACTAGGTACGACATTCAGTACTTC
TRBJ2-7,NA,many,TRBV6-2/TRBV6-3,18,CASSYRNDRLGGTYEQYF,TGTGCCAGCAGTTACCGAAACGACAGGCTAGGCGGGACCTACGAGCAGTACTTC
TRBJ2-1,TRBD1,many,TRBV27,13,CASSWTGSGEQFF,TGTGCCAGCAGCTGGACAGGGTCGGGTGAGCAGTTCTTC
TRBJ2-2,NA,NA,TRBV20-1,16,CSARDQLRGGTGELFF,TGCAGTGCTAGAGATCAGTTGAGGGGAGGCACCGGGGAGCTGTTTTTT
TRBJ1-6,NA,many,TRBV27,14,CASSLHRARTPLHF,TGTGCCAGCAGTTTGCACAGGGCTCGGACACCCCTCCACTTT
TRBJ2-7,NA,many,TRBV20-1,14,CSARDQLARYEQYF,TGCAGTGCTAGAGATCAGCTAGCTCGGTACGAGCAGTACTTC
TRBJ1-1,NA,many,TRBV19,13,CASRWGTNTEAFF,TGTGCCAGTAGGTGGGGGACGAACACTGAAGCTTTCTTT
TRBJ1-4,NA,many,TRBV12-3/TRBV12-4,14,CASSFVGGQGKLFF,TGTGCCAGCAGTTTTGTGGGGGGGCAAGGAAAACTGTTTTTT
TRBJ2-2,TRBD2,NA,TRBV12-3/TRBV12-4,17,CASTPTSGSGVAGELFF,TGTGCCAGCACCCCGACTAGCGGGAGTGGGGTTGCCGGGGAGCTGTTTTTT
TRBJ1-2,TRBD1,many,TRBV27,13,CASSFNRGTGYTF,TGTGCCAGCAGTTTTAACAGGGGGACTGGCTACACCTTC
TRBJ1-5,NA,many,TRBV10-3,15,CAISEAGYSNQPQHF,TGTGCCATCAGTGAGGCAGGGTATAGCAATCAGCCCCAGCATTTT
TRBJ2-1,TRBD1,NA,TRBV27,15,CASSSTGTAYNEQFF,TGTGCCAGCAGTTCCACCGGGACAGCGTACAATGAGCAGTTCTTC
TRBJ2-3,TRBD1,NA,TRBV5-4,16,CASSFPQGAGTDTQYF,TGTGCCAGCAGCTTCCCACAGGGGGCAGGAACAGATACGCAGTATTTT
TRBJ2-5,TRBD1,NA,TRBV9,14,CASSPQGVQETQYF,TGTGCCAGCAGCCCACAGGGGGTTCAGGAGACCCAGTACTTC
TRBJ2-5,TRBD1,many,TRBV7-3,16,CASSFAGTGKGVTQYF,TGTGCCAGCAGCTTTGCCGGGACAGGAAAGGGAGTGACCCAGTACTTC
TRBJ2-3,NA,few,TRBV12-5,14,CASGLGQSTDTQYF,TGTGCTAGTGGTTTGGGGCAGAGCACAGATACGCAGTATTTT
TRBJ1-1,NA,many,TRBV12-3/TRBV12-4,15,CASSLDSRGGWRAFF,TGTGCCAGCAGTTTAGATTCGAGAGGGGGTTGGAGAGCTTTCTTT
TRBJ2-1,NA,many,TRBV6-2/TRBV6-3,16,CASSYGGLSSYNEQFF,TGTGCCAGCAGTTATGGCGGCCTGAGCTCCTACAATGAGCAGTTCTTC
TRBJ2-2,TRBD1,few,TRBV20-1,13,CSARRQGVGELFF,TGCAGTGCTAGGCGACAGGGGGTCGGGGAGCTGTTTTTT
TRBJ2-5,TRBD2,many,TRBV28,15,CASRTAGGGDTDMNF,TGTGCCAGCAGGACGGCGGGGGGGGGAGACACCGATATGAACTTC
TRBJ2-7,NA,many,TRBV12-3/TRBV12-4,13,CASSSTGPNTQYF,TGTGCCAGCAGTTCCACGGGACCCAACACGCAGTACTTC
TRBJ1-3,NA,few,TRBV18,15,CASSQTGDSGNTIYF,TGTGCCAGCTCACAAACCGGGGACTCTGGAAACACCATATATTTT
TRBJ2-2,TRBD2,many,TRBV6-1,15,CASSKGLAGTGELFF,TGTGCCAGCTCTAAGGGACTAGCGGGAACCGGGGAGCTGTTTTTT
TRBJ1-3,TRBD1,NA,TRBV7-2,15,CASSLTGGGGNTIYF,TGTGCCAGCAGCTTAACAGGGGGCGGTGGAAACACCATATATTTT
TRBJ2-5,NA,NA,TRBV11-3,14,CASSRISGQETQYF,TGTGCCAGCAGCCGCATCTCCGGCCAAGAGACCCAGTACTTC
TRBJ2-5,NA,NA,TRBV3-1,15,CASSQEDKGWETQYF,TGTGCCAGCAGCCAAGAGGACAAGGGTTGGGAGACCCAGTACTTC
TRBJ1-6,NA,many,TRBV7-2,19,CASSSLGRGTSSYNSPLHF,TGTGCCAGCAGCTCCCTGGGCAGGGGCACGAGCTCCTATAATTCACCCCTCCACTTT
TRBJ2-1,NA,NA,TRBV6-1,12,CASSRIVNEQFF,TGTGCCAGCAGTCGGATAGTAAATGAGCAGTTCTTC
TRBJ2-1,NA,NA,TRBV5-1,16,CASSLLVQSSYNEQFF,TGCGCCAGCAGCTTGCTGGTCCAGAGCTCCTACAATGAGCAGTTCTTC
TRBJ2-1,TRBD2,once,TRBV28,14,CASSLGGERNEQFF,TGTGCCAGCAGTTTAGGGGGGGAAAGGAATGAGCAGTTCTTC
TRBJ1-1,NA,many,TRBV20-1,13,CSASQGQSTEAFF,TGCAGTGCTAGTCAGGGTCAGAGCACTGAAGCTTTCTTT